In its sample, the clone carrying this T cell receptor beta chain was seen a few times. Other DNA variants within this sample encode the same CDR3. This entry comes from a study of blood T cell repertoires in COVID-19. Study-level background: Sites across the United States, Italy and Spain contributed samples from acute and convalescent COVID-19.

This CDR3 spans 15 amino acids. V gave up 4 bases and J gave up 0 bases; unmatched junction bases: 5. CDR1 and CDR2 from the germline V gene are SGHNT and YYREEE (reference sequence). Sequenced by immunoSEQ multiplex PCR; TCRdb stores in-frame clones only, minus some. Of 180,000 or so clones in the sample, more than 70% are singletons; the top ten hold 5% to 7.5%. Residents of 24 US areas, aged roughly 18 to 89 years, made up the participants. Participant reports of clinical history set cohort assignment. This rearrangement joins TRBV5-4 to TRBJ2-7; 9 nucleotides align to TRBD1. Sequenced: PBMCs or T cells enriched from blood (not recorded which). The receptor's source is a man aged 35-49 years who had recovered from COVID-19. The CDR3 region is CASSLGQGSSYEQYF. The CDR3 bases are TGTGCCAGCAGCCTCGGACAGGGGAGCTCCTACGAGCAGTACTTC.